This T cell receptor (beta chain) was found in a study of blood T cell repertoires in COVID-19. Whole-study context: COVID-19 samples, acute and convalescent, were from the United States, Italy and Spain. PBMCs, B-cell-depleted T cells, or T cells provided the cDNA or gDNA that made up the material.

Original handling: The authors estimated nucleated cell counts from reference gene primer amplification. Using immunoSEQ multiplex PCR, the repertoire was profiled, and TCRdb retains in-frame clones only, with some absent. V and J calls plus clone size are reproduced from that table; the DNA served to infer D and trimming. In the table there are 120,000 to 150,000 clones, 75% to 90% of which are singletons. The V end lost 4 bases, the J end lost 7 bases, and 8 bases lay between the germline ends. CDR3 length: 12 amino acids. Germline V gene data show CDR1 as SGHRS and CDR2 as YFSETQ. The sample consisted of peripheral blood. The chain links TRBV5-1 to TRBJ2-2; D not certain. The sequence was collected from a human donor in a cohort sampled during active COVID-19. In DNA form, the CDR3 reads TGCGCCAGCAGCCTAGGTGGCGGGGAGCTGTTTTTT. Translating gives CASSLGGGELFF.